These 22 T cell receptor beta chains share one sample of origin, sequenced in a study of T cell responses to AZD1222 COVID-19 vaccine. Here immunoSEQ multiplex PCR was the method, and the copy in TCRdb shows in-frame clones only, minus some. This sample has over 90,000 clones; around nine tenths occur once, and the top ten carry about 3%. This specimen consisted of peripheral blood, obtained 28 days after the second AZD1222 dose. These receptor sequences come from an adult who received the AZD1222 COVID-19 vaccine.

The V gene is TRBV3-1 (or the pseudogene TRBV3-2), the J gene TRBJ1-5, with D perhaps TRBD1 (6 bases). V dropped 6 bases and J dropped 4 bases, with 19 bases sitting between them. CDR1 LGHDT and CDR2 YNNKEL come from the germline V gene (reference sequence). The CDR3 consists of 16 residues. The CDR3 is CASSLSTGSPNQPQHF. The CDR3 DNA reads TGTGCCAGCAGTTTAAGCACAGGGAGCCCAAATCAGCCCCAGCATTTT.

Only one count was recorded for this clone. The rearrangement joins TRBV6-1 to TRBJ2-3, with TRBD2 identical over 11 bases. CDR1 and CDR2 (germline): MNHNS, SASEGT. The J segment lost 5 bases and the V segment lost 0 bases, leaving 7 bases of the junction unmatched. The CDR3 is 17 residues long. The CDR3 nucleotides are TGTGCCAGCAGTGAAGCGGGGCTAGCGGGGGGAGGAGATACGCAGTATTTT. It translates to CASSEAGLAGGGDTQYF.

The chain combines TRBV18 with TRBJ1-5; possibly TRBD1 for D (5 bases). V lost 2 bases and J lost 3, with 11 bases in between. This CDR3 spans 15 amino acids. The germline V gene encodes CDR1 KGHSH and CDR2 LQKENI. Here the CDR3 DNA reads TGTGCCAGCTCACCAACGGGGCTGAACAATCAGCCCCAGCATTTT. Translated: CASSPTGLNNQPQHF.

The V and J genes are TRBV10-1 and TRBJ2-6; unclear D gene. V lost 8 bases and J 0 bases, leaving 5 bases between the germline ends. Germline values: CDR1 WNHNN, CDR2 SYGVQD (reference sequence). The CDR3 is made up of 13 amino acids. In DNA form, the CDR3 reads TGCGCCAGCGGCTTCTCTGGGGCCAACGTCCTGACTTTC. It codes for CASGFSGANVLTF.

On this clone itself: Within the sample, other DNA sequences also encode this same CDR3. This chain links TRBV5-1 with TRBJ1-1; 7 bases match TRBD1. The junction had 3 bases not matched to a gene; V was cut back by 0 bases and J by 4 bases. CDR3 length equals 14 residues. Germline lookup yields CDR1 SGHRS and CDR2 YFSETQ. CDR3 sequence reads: CASSLAGGPTEAFF. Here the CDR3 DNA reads TGCGCCAGCAGCTTGGCAGGGGGGCCCACTGAAGCTTTCTTT.

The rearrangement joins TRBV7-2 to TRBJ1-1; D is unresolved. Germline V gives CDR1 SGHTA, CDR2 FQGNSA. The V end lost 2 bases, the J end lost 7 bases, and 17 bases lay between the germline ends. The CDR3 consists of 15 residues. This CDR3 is CASSLPVWEPLEAFF. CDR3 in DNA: TGTGCCAGCAGCTTACCGGTTTGGGAACCACTTGAAGCTTTCTTT. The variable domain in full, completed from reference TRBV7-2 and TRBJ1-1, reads GAGVSQSPSNKVTEKGKDVELRCDPISGHTALYWYRQSLGQGLEFLIYFQGNSAPDKSGLPSDRFSAERTGGSVSTLTIQRTQQEDSAVYLCASSLPVWEPLEAFFGQGTRLTVV.

This chain's CDR3 is CSVEVVDSLNTEAFF. The DNA of the CDR3 is TGCAGCGTGGAGGTTGTCGACAGCCTGAACACTGAAGCTTTCTTT. V usage is TRBV29-1 and J usage is TRBJ1-1, with D perhaps matching TRBD1 (5 bases). Germline V CDR1 and CDR2: SQVTM, ANQGSEA. The CDR3 extends over 15 amino acids. V lost 6 bases and J lost 0, with 17 bases in between. The variable domain in full, with the rest retrieved from reference TRBV29-1 and TRBJ1-1, is SAVISQKPSRDICQRGTSLTIQCQVDSQVTMMFWYRQQPGQSLTLIATANQGSEATYESGFVIDKFPISRPNLTFSTLTVSNMSPEDSSIYLCSVEVVDSLNTEAFFGQGTRLTVV.

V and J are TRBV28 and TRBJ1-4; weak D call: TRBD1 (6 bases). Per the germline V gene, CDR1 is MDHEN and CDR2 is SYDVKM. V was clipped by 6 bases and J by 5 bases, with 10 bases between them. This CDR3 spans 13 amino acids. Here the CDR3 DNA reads TGTGCCAGCAGCAGACAGGCCAATGAAAAACTGTTTTTT. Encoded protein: CASSRQANEKLFF.

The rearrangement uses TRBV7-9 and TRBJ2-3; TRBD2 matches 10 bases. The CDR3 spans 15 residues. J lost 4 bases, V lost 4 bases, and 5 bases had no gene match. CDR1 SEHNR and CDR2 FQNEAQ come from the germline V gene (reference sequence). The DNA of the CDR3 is TGTGCCAGCAGCTCTAGCGGGGGATTTCCAGATACGCAGTATTTT. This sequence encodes CASSSSGGFPDTQYF. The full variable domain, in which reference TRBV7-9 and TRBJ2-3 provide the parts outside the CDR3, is DTGVSQNPRHKITKRGQNVTFRCDPISEHNRLYWYRQTLGQGPEFLTYFQNEAQLEKSRLLSDRFSAERPKGSFSTLEIQRTEQGDSAMYLCASSSSGGFPDTQYFGPGTRLTVL.

CDR3: CASSAGPSSYNEQFF. DNA of the CDR3: TGTGCCAGCAGCGCAGGTCCGAGCTCCTACAATGAGCAGTTCTTC. The chain links TRBV9 to TRBJ2-1; the D is unclear. Germline CDR1 SGDLS, CDR2 YYNGEE. This CDR3 is 15 amino acids long. Trimming took 3 bases from V and 0 from J, leaving 10 bases between them. Full variable domain (missing parts from reference TRBV9 and TRBJ2-1): DSGVTQTPKHLITATGQRVTLRCSPRSGDLSVYWYQQSLDQGLQFLIQYYNGEERAKGNILERFSAQQFPDLHSELNLSSLELGDSALYFCASSAGPSSYNEQFFGPGTRLTVL.

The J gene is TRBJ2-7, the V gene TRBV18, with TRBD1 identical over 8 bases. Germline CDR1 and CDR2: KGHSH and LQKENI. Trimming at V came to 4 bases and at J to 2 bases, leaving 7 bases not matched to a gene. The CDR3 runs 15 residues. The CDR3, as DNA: TGTGCCAGCTCACGACTGGGACAGGACGCCTACGAGCAGTACTTC. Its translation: CASSRLGQDAYEQYF.

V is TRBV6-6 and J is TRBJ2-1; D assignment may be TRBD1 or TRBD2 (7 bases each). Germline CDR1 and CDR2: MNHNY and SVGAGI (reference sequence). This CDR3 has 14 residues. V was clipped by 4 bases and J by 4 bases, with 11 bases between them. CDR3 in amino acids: CASSSGGEYNEQFF. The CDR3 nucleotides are TGTGCCAGCAGTTCAGGGGGGGAATACAATGAGCAGTTCTTC.

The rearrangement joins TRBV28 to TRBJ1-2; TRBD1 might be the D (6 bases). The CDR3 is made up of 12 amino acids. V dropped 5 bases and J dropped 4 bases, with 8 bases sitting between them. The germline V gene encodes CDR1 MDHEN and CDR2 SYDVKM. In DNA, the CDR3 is TGTGCCAGCAGTGTGGGGGCCTATGGCTACACCTTC. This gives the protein CASSVGAYGYTF.

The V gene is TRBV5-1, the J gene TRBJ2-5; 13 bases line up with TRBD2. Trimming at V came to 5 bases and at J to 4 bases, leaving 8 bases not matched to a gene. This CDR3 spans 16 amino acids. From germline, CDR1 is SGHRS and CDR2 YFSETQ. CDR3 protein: CASRDGTSGEGETQYF. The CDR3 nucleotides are TGCGCCAGCAGGGACGGGACTAGCGGGGAAGGAGAGACCCAGTACTTC.

CDR3 DNA: TGTGCCAGCAGCTTAGGAGGGGGGGCCGAGGCTACCCAGTACTTC. It is translated as CASSLGGGAEATQYF. The rearrangement joins TRBV7-8 to TRBJ2-5; D might be TRBD2 (7 bases). Trimming stripped 1 base from V and 8 bases from J, with 17 bases between. Germline V gives CDR1 SGHVS, CDR2 FQNEAQ. The CDR3 spans 15 residues.

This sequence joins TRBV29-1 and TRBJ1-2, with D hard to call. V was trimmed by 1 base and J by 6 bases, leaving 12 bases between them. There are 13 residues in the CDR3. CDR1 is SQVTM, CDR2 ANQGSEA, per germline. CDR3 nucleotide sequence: TGCAGCGTTGAAGGAGGACTCGGCCATGGCTACACCTTC. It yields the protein CSVEGGLGHGYTF.

The CDR3 DNA reads TGTGCCAGCAGCTTAAGTCTCATGGCCGGCTACACCTTC. Protein: CASSLSLMAGYTF. This sequence joins TRBV7-2 and TRBJ1-2; unclear D gene. V was shortened by 2 bases and J by 8 bases, with 12 bases between the two germline ends. This CDR3 has 13 residues. Germline lookup yields CDR1 SGHTA and CDR2 FQGNSA.

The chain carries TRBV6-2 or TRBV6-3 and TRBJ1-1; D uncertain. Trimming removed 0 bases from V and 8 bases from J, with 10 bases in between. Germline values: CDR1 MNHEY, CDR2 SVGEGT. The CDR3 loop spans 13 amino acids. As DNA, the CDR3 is TGTGCCAGCAGTTACTCGATGGCAGAAGAAGCTTTCTTT. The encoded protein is CASSYSMAEEAFF.

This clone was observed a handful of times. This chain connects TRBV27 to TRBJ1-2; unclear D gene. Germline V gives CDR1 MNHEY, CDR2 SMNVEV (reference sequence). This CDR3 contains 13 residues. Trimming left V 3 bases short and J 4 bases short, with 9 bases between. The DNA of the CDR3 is TGTGCCAGCAGTTTGGGAAACGCCTATGGCTACACCTTC. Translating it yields CASSLGNAYGYTF.

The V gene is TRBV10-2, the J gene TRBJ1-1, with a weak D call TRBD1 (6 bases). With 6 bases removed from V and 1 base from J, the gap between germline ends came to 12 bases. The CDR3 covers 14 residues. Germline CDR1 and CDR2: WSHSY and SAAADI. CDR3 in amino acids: CASRVTGPNTEAFF. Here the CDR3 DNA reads TGCGCCAGCAGAGTAACAGGGCCGAACACTGAAGCTTTCTTT.

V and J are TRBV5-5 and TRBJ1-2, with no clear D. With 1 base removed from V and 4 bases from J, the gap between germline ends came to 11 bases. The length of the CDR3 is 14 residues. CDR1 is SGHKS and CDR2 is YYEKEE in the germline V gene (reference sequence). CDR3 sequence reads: CASSLWADSYGYTF. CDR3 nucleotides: TGTGCCAGCAGCTTGTGGGCGGATTCCTATGGCTACACCTTC.

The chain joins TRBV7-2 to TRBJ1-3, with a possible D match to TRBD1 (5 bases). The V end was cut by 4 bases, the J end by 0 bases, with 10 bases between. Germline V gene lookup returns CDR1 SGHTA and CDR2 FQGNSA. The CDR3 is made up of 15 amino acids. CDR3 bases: TGTGCCAGCAGCTGGGGCCCTTCCTCTGGAAACACCATATATTTT. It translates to CASSWGPSSGNTIYF.